This T cell receptor (beta chain) was sequenced during a study of T cell responses to AZD1222 COVID-19 vaccine. Study-wide points: Clonal diversity may have been underestimated, and the donors were mostly white British, with more females than males. Close to half of all spike-specific TCRs reportedly target regions of the variants that are unmutated. Seropositive at baseline were only a handful of AZD1222 recipients. Vaccination with two AZD1222 doses was followed by a rise in Spike-specific TCR breadth and depth.

Produced via immunoSEQ multiplex PCR; TCRdb's table is partial and in-frame only. The table records about 70,000 clones, 70% to 90% of them present only once. As regards this clone: Its antigen is not identified.

Germline V lookup: CDR1 WSHSY, CDR2 SAAADI. The V and J ends lost 3 bases and 5 bases respectively, with 13 bases between them. This CDR3 contains 14 residues. The specimen was peripheral blood, collected 28 days after the second AZD1222 dose. This TCR was sampled from an adult who received the AZD1222 COVID-19 vaccine. The chain recombines TRBV10-2 with TRBJ2-5, with D perhaps matching TRBD1 (5 bases). CDR3 amino acids: CASSDRGRLETQYF. In nucleotides, the CDR3 is TGCGCCAGCAGTGATAGGGGCAGGCTGGAGACCCAGTACTTC.